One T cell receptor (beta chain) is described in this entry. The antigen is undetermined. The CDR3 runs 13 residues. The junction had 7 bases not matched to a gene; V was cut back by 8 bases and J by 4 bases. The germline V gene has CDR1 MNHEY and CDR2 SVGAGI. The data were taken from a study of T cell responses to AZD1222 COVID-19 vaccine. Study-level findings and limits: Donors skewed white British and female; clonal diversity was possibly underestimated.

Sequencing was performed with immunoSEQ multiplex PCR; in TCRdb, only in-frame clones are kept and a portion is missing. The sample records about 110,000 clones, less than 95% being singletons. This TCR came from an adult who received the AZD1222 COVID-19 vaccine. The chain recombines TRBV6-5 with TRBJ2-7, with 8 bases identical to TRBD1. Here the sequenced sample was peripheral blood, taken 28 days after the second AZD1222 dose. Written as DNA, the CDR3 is TGTGCCAGCTGGGACGACAGGGGATACGAGCAGTACTTC. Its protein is CASWDDRGYEQYF.